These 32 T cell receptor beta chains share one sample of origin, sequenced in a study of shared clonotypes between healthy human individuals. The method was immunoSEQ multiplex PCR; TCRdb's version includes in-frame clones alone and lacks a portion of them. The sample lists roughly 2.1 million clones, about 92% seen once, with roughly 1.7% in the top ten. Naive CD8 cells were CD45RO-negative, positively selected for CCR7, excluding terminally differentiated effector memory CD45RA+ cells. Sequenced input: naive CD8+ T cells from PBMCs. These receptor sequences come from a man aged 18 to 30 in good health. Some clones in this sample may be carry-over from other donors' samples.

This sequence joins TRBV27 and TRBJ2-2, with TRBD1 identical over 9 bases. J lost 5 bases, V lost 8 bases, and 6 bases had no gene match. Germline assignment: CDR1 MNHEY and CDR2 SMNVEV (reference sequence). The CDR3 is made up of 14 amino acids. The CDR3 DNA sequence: TGTGCCAGCGGGGGGACAGGGAATACCGGGGAGCTGTTTTTT. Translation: CASGGTGNTGELFF.

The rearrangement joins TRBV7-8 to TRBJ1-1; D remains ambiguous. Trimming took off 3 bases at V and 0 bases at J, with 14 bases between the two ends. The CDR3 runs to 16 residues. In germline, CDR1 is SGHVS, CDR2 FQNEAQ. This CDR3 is CASSFPLTAMNTEAFF. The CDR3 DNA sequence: TGTGCCAGCAGCTTCCCCCTCACGGCCATGAACACTGAAGCTTTCTTT.

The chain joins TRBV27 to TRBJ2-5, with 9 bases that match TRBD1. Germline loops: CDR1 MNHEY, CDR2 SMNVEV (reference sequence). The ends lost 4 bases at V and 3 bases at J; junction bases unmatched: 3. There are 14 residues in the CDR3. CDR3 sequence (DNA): TGTGCCAGCAGTTCCCGGACAGGGGAAGAGACCCAGTACTTC. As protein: CASSSRTGEETQYF.

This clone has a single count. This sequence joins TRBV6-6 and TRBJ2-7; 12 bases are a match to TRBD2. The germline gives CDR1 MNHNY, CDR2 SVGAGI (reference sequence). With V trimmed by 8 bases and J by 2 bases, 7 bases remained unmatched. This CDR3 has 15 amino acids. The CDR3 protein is CASGGRLAGAYEQYF. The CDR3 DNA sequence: TGTGCCAGCGGGGGAAGACTAGCGGGAGCCTACGAGCAGTACTTC.

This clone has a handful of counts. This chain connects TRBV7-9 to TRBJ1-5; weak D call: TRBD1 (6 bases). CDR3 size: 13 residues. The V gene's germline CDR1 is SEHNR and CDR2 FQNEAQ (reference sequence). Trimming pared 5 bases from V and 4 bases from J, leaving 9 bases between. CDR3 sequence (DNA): TGTGCCAGCAGCACAGGGACTAATCAGCCCCAGCATTTT. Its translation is CASSTGTNQPQHF.

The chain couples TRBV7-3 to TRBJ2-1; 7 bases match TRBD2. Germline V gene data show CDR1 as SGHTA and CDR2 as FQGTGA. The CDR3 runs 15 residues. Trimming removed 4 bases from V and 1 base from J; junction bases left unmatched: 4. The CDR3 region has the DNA TGTGCCAGCAGCTCAACTAGCGTATCCTACAATGAGCAGTTCTTC. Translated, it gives CASSSTSVSYNEQFF.

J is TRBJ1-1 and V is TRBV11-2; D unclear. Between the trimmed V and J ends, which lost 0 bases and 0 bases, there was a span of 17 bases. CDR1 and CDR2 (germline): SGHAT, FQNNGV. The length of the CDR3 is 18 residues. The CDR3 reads CASSLDFRVGSMNTEAFF. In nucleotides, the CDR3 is TGTGCCAGCAGCTTAGACTTTCGGGTAGGCAGTATGAACACTGAAGCTTTCTTT.

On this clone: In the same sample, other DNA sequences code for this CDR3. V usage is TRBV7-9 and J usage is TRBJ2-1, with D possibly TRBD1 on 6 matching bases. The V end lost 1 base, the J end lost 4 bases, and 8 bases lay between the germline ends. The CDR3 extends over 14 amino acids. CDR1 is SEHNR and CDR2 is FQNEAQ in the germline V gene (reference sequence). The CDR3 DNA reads TGTGCCAGCAGCTTAGGTGGACAGTACAATGAGCAGTTCTTC. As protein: CASSLGGQYNEQFF.

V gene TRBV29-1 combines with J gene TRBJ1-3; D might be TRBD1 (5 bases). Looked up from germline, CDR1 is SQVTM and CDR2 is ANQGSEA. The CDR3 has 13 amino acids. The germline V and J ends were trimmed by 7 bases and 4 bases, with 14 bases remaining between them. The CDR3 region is CSALPGEGNTIYF. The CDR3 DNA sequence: TGCAGCGCCCTGCCGGGGGAAGGAAACACCATATATTTT.

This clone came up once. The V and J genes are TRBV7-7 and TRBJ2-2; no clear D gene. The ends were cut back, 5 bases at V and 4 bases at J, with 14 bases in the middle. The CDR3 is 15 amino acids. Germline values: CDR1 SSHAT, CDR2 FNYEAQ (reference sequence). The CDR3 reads CASSPHYGFTGELFF. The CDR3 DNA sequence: TGTGCCAGCAGCCCCCACTATGGTTTCACCGGGGAGCTGTTTTTT.

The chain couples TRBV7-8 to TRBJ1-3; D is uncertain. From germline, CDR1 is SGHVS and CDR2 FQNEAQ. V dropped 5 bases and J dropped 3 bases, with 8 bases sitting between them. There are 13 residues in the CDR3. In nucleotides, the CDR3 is TGTGCCAGCAGCCTGTGGAATGGAAACACCATATATTTT. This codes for CASSLWNGNTIYF.

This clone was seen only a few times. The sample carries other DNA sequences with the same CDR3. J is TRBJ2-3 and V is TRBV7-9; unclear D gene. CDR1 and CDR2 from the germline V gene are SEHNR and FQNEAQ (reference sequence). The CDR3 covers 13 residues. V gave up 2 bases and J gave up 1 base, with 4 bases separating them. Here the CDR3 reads CASSLKGTDTQYF. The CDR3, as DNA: TGTGCCAGCAGCTTAAAGGGCACAGATACGCAGTATTTT. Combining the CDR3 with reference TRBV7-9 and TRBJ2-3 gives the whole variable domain DTGVSQNPRHKITKRGQNVTFRCDPISEHNRLYWYRQTLGQGPEFLTYFQNEAQLEKSRLLSDRFSAERPKGSFSTLEIQRTEQGDSAMYLCASSLKGTDTQYFGPGTRLTVL.

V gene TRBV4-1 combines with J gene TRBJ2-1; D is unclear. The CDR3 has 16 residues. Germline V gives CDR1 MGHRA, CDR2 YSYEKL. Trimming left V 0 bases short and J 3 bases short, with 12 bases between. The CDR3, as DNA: TGCGCCAGCAGCCAAGAGAACCCGGAACACTACAATGAGCAGTTCTTC. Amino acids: CASSQENPEHYNEQFF.

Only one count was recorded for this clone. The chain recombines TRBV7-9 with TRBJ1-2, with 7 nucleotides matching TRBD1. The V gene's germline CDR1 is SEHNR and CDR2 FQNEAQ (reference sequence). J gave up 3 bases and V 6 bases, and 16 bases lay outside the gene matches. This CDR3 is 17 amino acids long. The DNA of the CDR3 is TGTGCCAGCAGTGGTGTGTCAGGGGGTCCGTCAGACTATGGCTACACCTTC. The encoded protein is CASSGVSGGPSDYGYTF.

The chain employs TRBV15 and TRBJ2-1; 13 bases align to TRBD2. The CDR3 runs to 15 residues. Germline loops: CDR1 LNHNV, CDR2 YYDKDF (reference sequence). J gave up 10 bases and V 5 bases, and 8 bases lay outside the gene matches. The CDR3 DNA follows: TGTGCCACCAGCGCACTAGCGGGAGGGCCCCCCGAGCAGTTCTTC. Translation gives CATSALAGGPPEQFF. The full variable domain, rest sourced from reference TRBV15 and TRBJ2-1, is DAMVIQNPRYQVTQFGKPVTLSCSQTLNHNVMYWYQQKSSQAPKLLFHYYDKDFNNEADTPDNFQSRRPNTSFCFLDIRSPGLGDTAMYLCATSALAGGPPEQFFGPGTRLTVL.

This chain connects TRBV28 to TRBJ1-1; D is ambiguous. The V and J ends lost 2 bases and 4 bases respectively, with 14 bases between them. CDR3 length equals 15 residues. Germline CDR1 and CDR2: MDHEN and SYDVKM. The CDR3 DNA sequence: TGTGCCAGCAGTTTAGTACTGGGCGCGGGCACTGAAGCTTTCTTT. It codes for CASSLVLGAGTEAFF.

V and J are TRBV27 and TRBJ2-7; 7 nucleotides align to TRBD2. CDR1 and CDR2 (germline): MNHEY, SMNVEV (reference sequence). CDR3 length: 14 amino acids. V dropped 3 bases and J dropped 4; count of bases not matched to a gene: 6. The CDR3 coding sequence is TGTGCCAGCAGTTTCGGGACTACCCGGTACGAGCAGTACTTC. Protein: CASSFGTTRYEQYF.

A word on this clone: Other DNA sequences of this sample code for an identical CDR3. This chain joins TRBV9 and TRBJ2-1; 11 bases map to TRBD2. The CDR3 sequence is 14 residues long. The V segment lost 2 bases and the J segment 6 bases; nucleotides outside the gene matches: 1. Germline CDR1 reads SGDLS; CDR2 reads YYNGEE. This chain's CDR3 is CASSVSGRGNEQFF. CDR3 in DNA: TGTGCCAGCAGCGTTAGCGGGAGGGGCAATGAGCAGTTCTTC.

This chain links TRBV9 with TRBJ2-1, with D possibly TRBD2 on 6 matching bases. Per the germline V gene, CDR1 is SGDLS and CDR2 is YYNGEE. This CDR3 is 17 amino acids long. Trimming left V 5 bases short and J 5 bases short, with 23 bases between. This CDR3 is CASSTGGGGGAHNEQFF. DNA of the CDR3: TGTGCCAGCAGTACCGGGGGTGGTGGCGGGGCCCACAATGAGCAGTTCTTC.

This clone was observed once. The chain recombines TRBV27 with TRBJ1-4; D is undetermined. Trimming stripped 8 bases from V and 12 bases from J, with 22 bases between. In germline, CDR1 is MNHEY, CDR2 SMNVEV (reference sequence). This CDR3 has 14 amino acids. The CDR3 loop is CASSPGFGGSELFF. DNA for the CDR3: TGTGCCAGCTCCCCGGGGTTTGGAGGTAGTGAACTGTTTTTT.

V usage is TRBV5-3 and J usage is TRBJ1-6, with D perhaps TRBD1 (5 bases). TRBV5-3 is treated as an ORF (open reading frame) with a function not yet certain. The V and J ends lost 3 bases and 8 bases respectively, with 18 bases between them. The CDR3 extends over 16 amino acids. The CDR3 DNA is TGTGCCAGAAGCTCGGGGCTGGCCGGTTTAGATTCACCCCTCCACTTT. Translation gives CARSSGLAGLDSPLHF.

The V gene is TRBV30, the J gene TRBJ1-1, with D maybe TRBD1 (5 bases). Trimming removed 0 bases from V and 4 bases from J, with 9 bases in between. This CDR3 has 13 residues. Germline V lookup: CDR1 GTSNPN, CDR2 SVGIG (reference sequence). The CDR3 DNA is TGTGCCTGGAGTGTAGCAGGGACCACTGAAGCTTTCTTT. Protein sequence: CAWSVAGTTEAFF. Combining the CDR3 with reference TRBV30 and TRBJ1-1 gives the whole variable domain SQTIHQWPATLVQPVGSPLSLECTVEGTSNPNLYWYRQAAGRGLQLLFYSVGIGQISSEVPQNLSASRPQDRQFILSSKKLLLSDSGFYLCAWSVAGTTEAFFGQGTRLTVV.

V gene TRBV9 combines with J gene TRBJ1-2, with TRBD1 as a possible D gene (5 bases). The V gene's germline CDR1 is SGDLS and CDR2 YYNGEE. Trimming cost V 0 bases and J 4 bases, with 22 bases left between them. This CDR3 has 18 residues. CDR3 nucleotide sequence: TGTGCCAGCAGCGTAGCTATCGGGGTCGACAGCCAGACCTATGGCTACACCTTC. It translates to CASSVAIGVDSQTYGYTF.

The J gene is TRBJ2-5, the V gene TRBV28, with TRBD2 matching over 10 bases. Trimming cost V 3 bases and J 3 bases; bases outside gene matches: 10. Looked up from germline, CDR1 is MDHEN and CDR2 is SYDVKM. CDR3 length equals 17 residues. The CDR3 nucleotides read TGTGCCAGCAGTTTCGGATCTAGCGGGAGAAGGGAAGAGACCCAGTACTTC. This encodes CASSFGSSGRREETQYF.

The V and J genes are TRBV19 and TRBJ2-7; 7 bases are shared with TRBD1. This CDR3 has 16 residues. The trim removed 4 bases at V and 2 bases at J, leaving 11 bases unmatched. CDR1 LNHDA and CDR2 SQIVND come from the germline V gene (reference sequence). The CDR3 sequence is CASSTPGTESPYEQYF. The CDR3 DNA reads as TGTGCCAGTAGTACCCCAGGGACAGAGTCCCCCTACGAGCAGTACTTC.

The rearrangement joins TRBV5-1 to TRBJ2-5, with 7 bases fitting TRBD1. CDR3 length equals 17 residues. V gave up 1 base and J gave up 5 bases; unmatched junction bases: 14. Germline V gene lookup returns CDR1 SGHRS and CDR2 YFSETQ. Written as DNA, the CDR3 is TGCGCCAGCAGCTTGACCCACTTGGACAGGTCAAGGGAGACCCAGTACTTC. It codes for CASSLTHLDRSRETQYF.

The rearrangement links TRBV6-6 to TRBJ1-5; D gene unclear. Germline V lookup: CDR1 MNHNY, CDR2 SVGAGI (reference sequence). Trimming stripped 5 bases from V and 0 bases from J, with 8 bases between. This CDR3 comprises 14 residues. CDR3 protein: CASSLGYSNQPQHF. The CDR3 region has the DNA TGTGCCAGCAGTCTGGGGTATAGCAATCAGCCCCAGCATTTT.

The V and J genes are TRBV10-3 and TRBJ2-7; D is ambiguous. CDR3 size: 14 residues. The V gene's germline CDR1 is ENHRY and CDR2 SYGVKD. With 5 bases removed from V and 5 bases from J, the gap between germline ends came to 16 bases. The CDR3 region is CAISPIDGDNEQYF. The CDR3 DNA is TGTGCCATCAGTCCCATTGATGGCGATAACGAGCAGTACTTC.

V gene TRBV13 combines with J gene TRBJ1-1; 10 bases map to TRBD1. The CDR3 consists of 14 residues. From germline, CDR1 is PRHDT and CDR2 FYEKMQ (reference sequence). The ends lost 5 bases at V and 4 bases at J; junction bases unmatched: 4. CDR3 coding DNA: TGTGCCAGCAGCCCCGGGACAGGGGCCACTGAAGCTTTCTTT. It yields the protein CASSPGTGATEAFF.

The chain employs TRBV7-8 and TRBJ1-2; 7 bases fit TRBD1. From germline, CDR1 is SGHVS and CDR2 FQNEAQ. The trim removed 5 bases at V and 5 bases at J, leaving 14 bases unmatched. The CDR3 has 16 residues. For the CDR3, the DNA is TGTGCCAGCAGCATCGAAAGGGGGCGCATGTTTTATGGCTACACCTTC. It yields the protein CASSIERGRMFYGYTF.

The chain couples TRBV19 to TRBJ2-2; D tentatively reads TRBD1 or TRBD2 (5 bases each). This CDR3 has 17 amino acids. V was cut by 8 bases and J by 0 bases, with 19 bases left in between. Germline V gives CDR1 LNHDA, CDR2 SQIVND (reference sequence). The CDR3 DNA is TGTGCCAGTCGGGGCAAAGATCATGCTTCGAACACCGGGGAGCTGTTTTTT. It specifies CASRGKDHASNTGELFF.

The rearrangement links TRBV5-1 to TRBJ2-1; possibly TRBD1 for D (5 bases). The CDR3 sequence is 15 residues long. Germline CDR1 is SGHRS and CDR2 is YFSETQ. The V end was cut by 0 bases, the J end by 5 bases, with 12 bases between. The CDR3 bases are TGCGCCAGCAGCTTGGAAGGGGTCCACGACAATGAGCAGTTCTTC. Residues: CASSLEGVHDNEQFF.